What follows describes a single T cell receptor (beta chain). Per the original data handling: For nucleated cells, counts were estimated from reference gene primer amplification. Assay: immunoSEQ multiplex PCR; the TCRdb copy retains only in-frame clones and omits some. The DNA was the basis for D and trimming; V, J and clone size are from that table. Of 350,000 to 450,000 clones in the sample, around nine tenths are singletons; the top ten hold about 3%. These data are taken from a study of blood T cell repertoires in COVID-19. Whole-study context: The samples span acute and convalescent COVID-19 from the United States, Italy and Spain. PBMCs, B-cell-depleted T cells, or T cells were the source of the cDNA or gDNA that made up the material.

This TCR came from a human donor in a cohort sampled during active COVID-19. The sequenced sample was peripheral blood.

The CDR3 here is CASSLGRGTSGRTDTQYF. For the CDR3, the DNA is TGCGCCAGCAGCTTGGGACGGGGGACTAGCGGGAGGACAGATACGCAGTATTTT. The chain employs TRBV5-1 and TRBJ2-3; 15 positions agree with TRBD2. The germline CDR1 and CDR2 sequences are SGHRS and YFSETQ. V gave up 0 bases and J gave up 3 bases; unmatched junction bases: 5. The CDR3 is 18 residues long.